This TCR beta chain was found in a study of CD8+ T cells in alopecia areata. Study-wide points: TCR sharing was clearer in mice than between patients, perhaps partly owing to patient HLA diversity. Lesional scalp displayed greater clonality than normal scalp, most notably in alopecia totalis/universalis. Among the cells sequenced in scalp samples are also the resident alphabeta T cells of normal skin.

Sorting separated CD4+ and CD8+ T cells out of PBMCs. The authors extracted RNA and reverse transcribed it into cDNA as the sequencing template. The protocol was immunoSEQ multiplex PCR, while the TCRdb copy is restricted to in-frame clones and leaves out a portion. The data contain 100,000 to 150,000 clones, 55% to 80% of them singletons. In the case of this clone: Its target is unknown.

This TCR derives from a human donor in good health. The specimen sequenced was CD4+ T cells sorted from blood.

The CDR3 is CASGFAAGSYGYTF. CDR3 nucleotides: TGTGCTAGTGGTTTTGCAGCAGGGTCCTATGGCTACACCTTC. This chain links TRBV12-5 with TRBJ1-2; D is perhaps TRBD1 (5 bases). Germline assignment: CDR1 LGHNT and CDR2 FRNRAP. The CDR3 is 14 residues long. The V end lost 3 bases, the J end lost 4 bases, and 12 bases lay between the germline ends.